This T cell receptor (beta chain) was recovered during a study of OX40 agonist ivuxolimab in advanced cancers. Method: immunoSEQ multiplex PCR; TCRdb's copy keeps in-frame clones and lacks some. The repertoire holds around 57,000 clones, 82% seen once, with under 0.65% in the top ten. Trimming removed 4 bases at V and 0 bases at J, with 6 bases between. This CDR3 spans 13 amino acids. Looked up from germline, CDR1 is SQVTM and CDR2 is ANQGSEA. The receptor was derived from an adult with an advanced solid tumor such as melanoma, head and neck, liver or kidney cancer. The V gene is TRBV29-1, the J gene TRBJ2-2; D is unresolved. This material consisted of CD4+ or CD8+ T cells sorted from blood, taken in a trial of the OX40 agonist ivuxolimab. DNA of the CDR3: TGCAGCGTTGTCGTCTCGAACACCGGGGAGCTGTTTTTT. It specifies CSVVVSNTGELFF.